The 32 T cell receptor beta chains given below trace back to one sample, sequenced in a study of CD8 T cells in Susac syndrome. RNA in amounts of about 0.5 to 1 ug was reverse transcribed with random hexamers. TCRdb redid the calling of the immunoSEQ multiplex PCR reads with MiXCR, one entry per CDR3 protein. The repertoire includes some 130,000 distinct CDR3 sequences, about 95% of them detected once, and around 0.12% sits in the top ten. The sample comprised CD4+ T cells from PBMCs. The receptors were gathered from a human donor with multiple sclerosis.

The genes are TRBV12-3 or TRBV12-4 and TRBJ1-1; D not resolved. V shed 2 bases and J shed 0 bases, with 7 bases lying between them. This CDR3 comprises 14 residues. The DNA of the CDR3 is TGTGCCAGCAGTTTAAAGGAGCTGAACACTGAAGCTTTCTTT. As protein: CASSLKELNTEAFF.

The genes are TRBV7-9 and TRBJ1-5; D is unclear. Trimming stripped 0 bases from V and 4 bases from J, with 10 bases between. Germline CDR1 reads SEHNR; CDR2 reads FQNEAQ (reference sequence). This CDR3 is built from 15 residues. The CDR3 is CASSLALSGNQPQHF. CDR3 nucleotide sequence: TGTGCCAGCAGCTTAGCCCTCAGCGGAAATCAGCCCCAGCATTTT.

The chain carries TRBV10-3 and TRBJ2-6, with a possible D match to TRBD2 (5 bases). Trimming shortened V by 3 bases and J by 2 bases, and 8 bases separated the two germline ends. This CDR3 contains 15 residues. The germline CDR1 and CDR2 sequences are ENHRY and SYGVKD. The CDR3 region has the DNA TGTGCCATCAGTGACTTGGGAGCTGGGGCCAACGTCCTGACTTTC. Encoded protein: CAISDLGAGANVLTF.

V usage is TRBV29-1 and J usage is TRBJ2-2; 14 positions match TRBD2. CDR1 is SQVTM and CDR2 is ANQGSEA in the germline V gene. The trim removed 6 bases at V and 5 bases at J, leaving 5 bases unmatched. The CDR3 length is 15 residues. The CDR3 here is CSVTWTSGGTGELFF. DNA of the CDR3: TGCAGCGTCACCTGGACTAGCGGGGGGACCGGGGAGCTGTTTTTT.

The chain carries TRBV29-1 and TRBJ1-4; the D gene is possibly TRBD1 (5 bases). V dropped 6 bases and J dropped 5 bases, with 19 bases sitting between them. This CDR3 contains 15 residues. Germline-derived CDR1 and CDR2 are SQVTM and ANQGSEA. The CDR3 DNA sequence: TGCAGCGTCTTCTCTCGTACAGGTTCAAATGAAAAACTGTTTTTT. Translated, it gives CSVFSRTGSNEKLFF.

The chain links TRBV30 to TRBJ1-2, with D possibly TRBD1 on 5 matching bases. CDR3 length: 14 residues. The V and J ends lost 2 bases and 4 bases respectively, with 14 bases between them. In germline, CDR1 is GTSNPN, CDR2 SVGIG (reference sequence). The chain's CDR3 is CAWSRVSRVYGYTF. Written as DNA, the CDR3 is TGTGCCTGGAGTAGGGTGAGCAGGGTCTATGGCTACACCTTC. Full variable domain (missing parts from reference TRBV30 and TRBJ1-2): SQTIHQWPATLVQPVGSPLSLECTVEGTSNPNLYWYRQAAGRGLQLLFYSVGIGQISSEVPQNLSASRPQDRQFILSSKKLLLSDSGFYLCAWSRVSRVYGYTFGSGTRLTVV.

This chain joins TRBV7-9 and TRBJ2-4, with 8 nucleotides matching TRBD1. Trimming cost V 3 bases and J 0 bases; bases outside gene matches: 4. Germline CDR1 and CDR2: SEHNR and FQNEAQ (reference sequence). CDR3 size: 16 residues. In DNA form, the CDR3 reads TGTGCCAGCAGCTTTGGACAGGGAGTAGCCAAAAACATTCAGTACTTC. Protein product: CASSFGQGVAKNIQYF.

The gene calls are TRBV3-1 and TRBJ2-1; D possibly matches TRBD1 or TRBD2 (7 bases each). The V gene's germline CDR1 is LGHDT and CDR2 YNNKEL (reference sequence). This CDR3 comprises 16 residues. The V and J ends lost 4 bases and 0 bases respectively, with 13 bases between them. CDR3 amino acids: CASSRRGGASYNEQFF. The CDR3 DNA sequence: TGTGCCAGCAGCCGCAGGGGGGGGGCCTCCTACAATGAGCAGTTCTTC.

In regard to this clonotype: At one boundary the junction diverges from the germline segment, which might be a read error. The chain recombines TRBV29-1 with TRBJ1-1; D is undetermined. Germline V CDR1 and CDR2: SQVTM, ANQGSEA. This CDR3 region has 10 residues. This CDR3 reads CSVEGIEAFF. The DNA of the CDR3 is TGCAGCGTGGAAGGGATAGAAGCTTTCTTT.

The chain combines TRBV29-1 with TRBJ1-2; maybe TRBD1 (6 bases). The germline CDR1 and CDR2 sequences are SQVTM and ANQGSEA. The CDR3 contains 11 residues. V was clipped by 6 bases and J by 8 bases, with 13 bases between them. The CDR3 sequence: CSVSGTKGYTF. CDR3 sequence (DNA): TGCAGCGTCTCCGGGACAAAAGGCTACACCTTC.

CDR3 loop: CASQTSGAPYNEQFF. CDR3 nucleotides: TGTGCCAGCCAGACTAGCGGGGCTCCCTACAATGAGCAGTTCTTC. The genes are TRBV19 and TRBJ2-1; 11 nucleotides match TRBD2. The germline CDR1 and CDR2 sequences are LNHDA and SQIVND (reference sequence). This CDR3 region has 15 residues. V was pared by 9 bases and J by 2 bases, with 6 bases of the junction left unmatched.

The rearrangement links TRBV12-3 or TRBV12-4 to TRBJ2-1, with TRBD2 matching over 8 bases. V was pared by 3 bases and J by 8 bases, with 6 bases of the junction left unmatched. The CDR3 runs to 14 residues. The CDR3 loop reads CASSLGTRFYEQFF. In nucleotides, the CDR3 is TGTGCCAGCAGTTTGGGGACTAGGTTCTATGAGCAGTTCTTC.

The chain carries TRBV5-1 and TRBJ1-2, with D hard to call. Germline V gene data show CDR1 as SGHRS and CDR2 as YFSETQ. The V gene lost 3 bases and the J gene lost 4 bases, with 16 bases spanning the gap. This CDR3 spans 15 amino acids. CDR3 region: CASSSGGGLVYGYTF. CDR3 DNA sequence: TGCGCCAGCAGCTCCGGTGGAGGGTTGGTCTATGGCTACACCTTC.

The rearrangement links TRBV9 to TRBJ1-2; 7 nucleotides agree with TRBD1. This CDR3 has 17 amino acids. Germline trimming cut 6 bases from V and 5 bases from J; bases unmatched to any gene: 19. Germline CDR1 SGDLS, CDR2 YYNGEE. As DNA, the CDR3 is TGTGCCAGCACCCTTGGGGCAGGGGGAACTGTTATATATGGCTACACCTTC. It yields the protein CASTLGAGGTVIYGYTF.

The chain is built from TRBV7-2 and TRBJ2-4; TRBD2 matches 7 bases. V gave up 1 base and J gave up 0 bases; unmatched junction bases: 9. The CDR3 runs 18 residues. The germline CDR1 and CDR2 sequences are SGHTA and FQGNSA. The CDR3 DNA reads as TGTGCCAGCAGCTTAGGAGTCTGGGCGGGGGTAGCCAAAAACATTCAGTACTTC. Protein: CASSLGVWAGVAKNIQYF.

The J gene is TRBJ2-3, the V gene TRBV14; D is unresolved. Trimming took off 5 bases at V and 0 bases at J, with 9 bases between the two ends. Germline V lookup: CDR1 SGHDN, CDR2 FVKESK. The CDR3 totals 14 residues. The CDR3 DNA is TGTGCCAGCAGCAGGACCATTAGCACAGATACGCAGTATTTT. Translating it yields CASSRTISTDTQYF.

This rearrangement joins TRBV10-3 to TRBJ1-2; D gene uncertain. V was cut by 8 bases and J by 0 bases, with 10 bases left in between. This CDR3 region has 13 residues. Germline V CDR1 and CDR2: ENHRY, SYGVKD. The CDR3 bases are TGTGCCATCGGGGAGGGATCTAACTATGGCTACACCTTC. It specifies CAIGEGSNYGYTF.

The chain joins TRBV27 to TRBJ1-1; D remains ambiguous. Germline CDR1 MNHEY, CDR2 SMNVEV (reference sequence). The CDR3 is 14 amino acids. Trimming took off 3 bases at V and 2 bases at J, with 10 bases between the two ends. The CDR3 loop reads CASSFQRDNTEAFF. The CDR3 coding sequence is TGTGCCAGCAGTTTCCAGCGCGATAACACTGAAGCTTTCTTT.

This clonotype was recorded only once. The chain recombines TRBV7-9 with TRBJ2-2; D not certain. The V end was cut by 1 base, the J end by 6 bases, with 6 bases between. The CDR3 loop spans 13 amino acids. Germline V gene sequence: CDR1 SEHNR, CDR2 FQNEAQ (reference sequence). In nucleotides, the CDR3 is TGTGCCAGCAGCTTAGTGATGTCCGGGGAGCTGTTTTTT. This sequence encodes CASSLVMSGELFF.

The gene calls are TRBV30 and TRBJ2-5, with TRBD1 as a possible D gene (5 bases). V dropped 1 base and J dropped 4 bases, with 10 bases sitting between them. The length of the CDR3 is 13 residues. The V gene's germline CDR1 is GTSNPN and CDR2 SVGIG (reference sequence). The CDR3 here is CAWSEVGAETQYF. The DNA for the CDR3 is TGTGCCTGGAGTGAGGTAGGGGCAGAGACCCAGTACTTC. The complete variable domain, with remaining parts taken from reference TRBV30 and TRBJ2-5, reads SQTIHQWPATLVQPVGSPLSLECTVEGTSNPNLYWYRQAAGRGLQLLFYSVGIGQISSEVPQNLSASRPQDRQFILSSKKLLLSDSGFYLCAWSEVGAETQYFGPGTRLLVL.

The V and J genes are TRBV27 and TRBJ2-1; D remains ambiguous. There are 14 residues in the CDR3. The germline V gene has CDR1 MNHEY and CDR2 SMNVEV (reference sequence). Between the trimmed V and J ends, which lost 4 bases and 3 bases, there was a span of 10 bases. The CDR3 is CASSSDTDYNEQFF. The CDR3 bases are TGTGCCAGCAGTTCCGACACTGACTACAATGAGCAGTTCTTC.

This sequence joins TRBV19 and TRBJ1-5, with 9 bases aligning to TRBD1. The trim removed 6 bases at V and 4 bases at J, leaving 1 base unmatched. CDR3 length: 13 amino acids. Germline CDR1 LNHDA, CDR2 SQIVND (reference sequence). For the CDR3, the DNA is TGTGCCAGTAGGGACAGGGGAAATCAGCCCCAGCATTTT. The encoded protein is CASRDRGNQPQHF. Full variable domain (rest looked up from reference TRBV19 and TRBJ1-5): DGGITQSPKYLFRKEGQNVTLSCEQNLNHDAMYWYRQDPGQGLRLIYYSQIVNDFQKGDIAEGYSVSREKKESFPLTVTSAQKNPTAFYLCASRDRGNQPQHFGDGTRLSIL.

The rearrangement joins TRBV10-3 to TRBJ2-4; 10 bases match TRBD1. Per germline, CDR1 ENHRY and CDR2 SYGVKD. This CDR3 is built from 15 residues. Trimming at V came to 3 bases and at J to 4 bases, leaving 3 bases not matched to a gene. The CDR3 nucleotides read TGTGCCATCAGTGATGACAGGGGGCCTAAAAACATTCAGTACTTC. Amino acids: CAISDDRGPKNIQYF.

The chain couples TRBV27 to TRBJ2-4, with unresolved D. Germline lookup yields CDR1 MNHEY and CDR2 SMNVEV (reference sequence). The germline V and J ends were trimmed by 8 bases and 6 bases, with 20 bases remaining between them. The CDR3 contains 15 residues. In DNA form, the CDR3 reads TGTGCCAGCGCGCCGGCCGGGTTCTCGAGAAACATTCAGTACTTC. It encodes CASAPAGFSRNIQYF.

The chain joins TRBV3-1 to TRBJ2-1; 9 bases fit TRBD2. Per the germline V gene, CDR1 is LGHDT and CDR2 is YNNKEL (reference sequence). The CDR3 contains 17 residues. V trimming: 2 bases; J trimming: 3 bases; junction bases outside the gene matches: 8. The CDR3 protein is CASSQPVAGVIYNEQFF. The CDR3 DNA reads as TGTGCCAGCAGCCAACCTGTAGCGGGGGTGATCTACAATGAGCAGTTCTTC.

The chain combines TRBV27 with TRBJ1-2; D might be TRBD1 (6 bases). This CDR3 region has 14 residues. Germline loops: CDR1 MNHEY, CDR2 SMNVEV (reference sequence). V was trimmed by 1 base and J by 8 bases, leaving 14 bases between them. Here the CDR3 reads CASSLYAGENGYTF. Here the CDR3 DNA reads TGTGCCAGCAGTTTATATGCAGGGGAAAACGGCTACACCTTC.

The chain has TRBV12-3 or TRBV12-4 and TRBJ1-1; D perhaps matches TRBD1 (5 bases). V gave up 6 bases and J gave up 4 bases, with 18 bases separating them. The CDR3 is made up of 15 amino acids. CDR3 nucleotides: TGTGCCAGCAGGCCAGCCGGGACCTGGGTCACTGAAGCTTTCTTT. It specifies CASRPAGTWVTEAFF.

The chain couples TRBV7-9 to TRBJ2-7; D gene ambiguous. Per the germline V gene, CDR1 is SEHNR and CDR2 is FQNEAQ (reference sequence). This CDR3 is built from 15 residues. The V gene lost 1 base and the J gene lost 10 bases, with 20 bases spanning the gap. As DNA, the CDR3 is TGTGCCAGCAGCTTAGGGTTGATTGCGTCAGCTGCACAGTACTTC. This gives the protein CASSLGLIASAAQYF.

The chain combines TRBV6-2 or TRBV6-3 with TRBJ2-1; 12 bases line up with TRBD2. V gave up 4 bases and J gave up 4 bases; unmatched junction bases: 5. Germline CDR1 reads MNHEY; CDR2 reads SVGEGT. This CDR3 comprises 16 residues. The CDR3 DNA reads as TGTGCCAGCAGTTTCGACCTAGCGGGGGGGTACAATGAGCAGTTCTTC. This gives the protein CASSFDLAGGYNEQFF.

The chain uses TRBV27 and TRBJ1-1; D gene uncertain. The germline V gene has CDR1 MNHEY and CDR2 SMNVEV (reference sequence). This CDR3 contains 15 residues. Deletions cut 5 bases from V and 0 bases from J, with 13 bases between. Here the CDR3 DNA reads TGTGCCAGCAGTCGGCACGTGGATATGAACACTGAAGCTTTCTTT. Translating it yields CASSRHVDMNTEAFF.

The DNA for the CDR3 is TGTGCCAGCAGCCCGAGGACAGGACAGGGGCCCCAGCATTTT. Translating it yields CASSPRTGQGPQHF. The genes are TRBV7-8 and TRBJ1-5; TRBD1 aligns across 8 bases. From germline, CDR1 is SGHVS and CDR2 FQNEAQ. V trimming: 5 bases; J trimming: 9 bases; junction bases outside the gene matches: 9. This CDR3 region has 14 residues.

This CDR3 reads CASSLAGTGDRELFF. Here the CDR3 DNA reads TGTGCCAGCAGCTTAGCGGGGACAGGGGACCGGGAGCTGTTTTTT. V and J are TRBV7-9 and TRBJ2-2, with 10 bases that match TRBD1. Looked up from germline, CDR1 is SEHNR and CDR2 is FQNEAQ (reference sequence). The CDR3 consists of 15 residues. The J segment lost 9 bases and the V segment lost 0 bases, leaving 4 bases of the junction unmatched. The full variable domain, its missing parts supplied by reference TRBV7-9 and TRBJ2-2, is DTGVSQNPRHKITKRGQNVTFRCDPISEHNRLYWYRQTLGQGPEFLTYFQNEAQLEKSRLLSDRFSAERPKGSFSTLEIQRTEQGDSAMYLCASSLAGTGDRELFFGEGSRLTVL.